This is a list of T cell receptor beta chains from one sample in a study of shared clonotypes between healthy human individuals. Sequenced by immunoSEQ multiplex PCR; TCRdb stores in-frame clones only, minus some. The data hold about 2.1 million clones, with about 93% observed a single time. Sequencing was performed on naive CD8+ T cells from PBMCs. These receptor sequences come from a young man in good health. Some clones in this sample may be carry-over from other donors' samples. Both conserved end residues are part of each CDR3. A D gene is named only where the DNA matches it firmly. Clone size is given for some rows only: seen once, a few or many times, or a class if the clone is expanded.

-	TRBV7-2	TRBJ2-5	TRBD2	TGTGCCAGCAGCCTTGGACTAGCGGGAAGAGTAGGCGAGACCCAGTACTTC	CASSLGLAGRVGETQYF
-	TRBV7-2	TRBJ2-2	-	TGTGCCAGCAGACGGAGGGACGGGGAGCTGTTTTTT	CASRRRDGELFF
-	TRBV12-5	TRBJ2-5	-	TGTGCTAGTGGCCCGGCCCGAGAGACCCAGTACTTC	CASGPARETQYF
-	TRBV9	TRBJ2-3	TRBD2	TGTGCCAGCAGCGTAGGATCTAGCGGGAGAAACACGCAGTATTTT	CASSVGSSGRNTQYF
-	TRBV30	TRBJ2-1	TRBD2	TGTGCCTGGAGTGTACTCCTAGCGGGGGGCGGGGATGAGCAGTTCTTC	CAWSVLLAGGGDEQFF
-	TRBV5-1	TRBJ2-3	-	TGCGCCAGCGGAAAGACAGCCACAGATACGCAGTATTTT	CASGKTATDTQYF
-	TRBV10-3	TRBJ2-1	TRBD2	TGTGCCATCAGTGAGTTGATAGCGGGAGGTGGCTACAATGAGCAGTTCTTC	CAISELIAGGGYNEQFF
-	TRBV6-1	TRBJ2-1	-	TGTGCCAGCAGTGAGGACCGATCAACCTACAATGAGCAGTTCTTC	CASSEDRSTYNEQFF
-	TRBV30	TRBJ2-7	-	TGTGCCTGGAGTCGGCTACGAGTAGAGCAGTACTTC	CAWSRLRVEQYF
-	TRBV15	TRBJ2-5	TRBD1	TGTGCCACCAGCAGAGATAAGGGACAGGTACAAGAGACCCAGTACTTC	CATSRDKGQVQETQYF
-	TRBV6-5	TRBJ2-7	TRBD1	TGTGCCAGCAGTTACTCGACAGGGCCTAACGAGCAGTACTTC	CASSYSTGPNEQYF
once	TRBV11-3	TRBJ2-2	TRBD2	TGTGCCAGCAGCAGCGGGAGGGGTGGCGGGGAGCTGTTTTTT	CASSSGRGGGELFF
-	TRBV10-3	TRBJ1-2	-	TGTGCCATCAGTGACCCGGGCAGGCCAGGGGACTATGGCTACACCTTC	CAISDPGRPGDYGYTF
-	TRBV7-9	TRBJ2-2	TRBD2	TGTGCCAGCAGCCGACTTAACCCGGGACTAGAGGTGAACACCGGGGAGCTGTTTTTT	CASSRLNPGLEVNTGELFF
-	TRBV27	TRBJ2-3	-	TGTGCCAGCAGTTTATTATTCACAGATACGCAGTATTTT	CASSLLFTDTQYF
once	TRBV6-5	TRBJ1-5	-	TGTGCCAGCAGTAGTGGGGGAAATCAGCCCCAGCATTTT	CASSSGGNQPQHF
-	TRBV7-8	TRBJ2-7	TRBD2	TGTGCCAGCAGCTCAGCCCTACTAGCGGGAGAAGGTGTACACCACGAGCAGTACTTC	CASSSALLAGEGVHHEQYF
-	TRBV27	TRBJ2-1	-	TGTGCGGTTGGAGAGCAGTTCTTC	CAVGEQFF
-	TRBV5-1	TRBJ1-4	-	TGCGCCAGCAGCGGGTGGGGAGCAACTAATGAAAAACTGTTTTTT	CASSGWGATNEKLFF
-	TRBV4-1	TRBJ2-2	TRBD1	TGCGCCAGCAGCCAAACGTACAGGGGAACCGGGGAGCTGTTTTTT	CASSQTYRGTGELFF
-	TRBV28	TRBJ2-6	-	TGTGCCAGCAGTTCCGGGCATGTCGGGGTTGTCAACTCTGGGGCCAACGTCCTGACTTTC	CASSSGHVGVVNSGANVLTF
-	TRBV6-6	TRBJ1-2	TRBD1	TGTGCCAGCAGCTTATGGGACAGGGGGCTTTATGGCTACACCTTC	CASSLWDRGLYGYTF
-	TRBV4-1	TRBJ2-1	TRBD2	TGCGCCAGCAGCTACAACCCCGGGACTAGCGGGACGAGCTCCTACAATGAGCAGTTCTTC	CASSYNPGTSGTSSYNEQFF
-	TRBV28	TRBJ2-5	TRBD1	TGTGCCAGCAGTTTCGGGGACAGTACGTTTTGGGAGACCCAGTACTTC	CASSFGDSTFWETQYF
-	TRBV5-1	TRBJ1-1	TRBD1	TGCGCCAGCAGCCCTACCTTAGACAGGGAGGGGAACACTGAAGCTTTCTTT	CASSPTLDREGNTEAFF
-	TRBV18	TRBJ1-1	-	TGTGCCAGCTCACTACCCCGACAGTCGAACACTGAAGCTTTCTTT	CASSLPRQSNTEAFF
-	TRBV27	TRBJ1-5	-	TGTGCCAGCAGTGTTCGACAGGGCAATCAGCCCCAGCATTTT	CASSVRQGNQPQHF
once	TRBV9	TRBJ2-1	-	TGTGCCAGCAGCCAGGAAGCCTACAATGAGCAGTTCTTC	CASSQEAYNEQFF
-	TRBV29-1	TRBJ2-5	TRBD1	TGCAGCGTTAGTTTTGGGACAGGGCGCCAAGAGACCCAGTACTTC	CSVSFGTGRQETQYF
-	TRBV11-2	TRBJ2-5	TRBD1	TGTGCCAGCAGCGCCACAACCAACAGGGGGCGGAGGGAGACCCAGTACTTC	CASSATTNRGRRETQYF
-	TRBV29-1	TRBJ2-1	-	TGCAGTGCCCGACTAGTTACCTACAATGAGCAGTTCTTC	CSARLVTYNEQFF
-	TRBV5-4	TRBJ2-7	TRBD2	TGTGCCAGCAGATCTGGACTAGCCGTGGCCGAGCAGTACTTC	CASRSGLAVAEQYF
-	TRBV13	TRBJ2-2	TRBD2	TGTGCCAGCAGCCCACTAGCGGGAGAAACCGGGGAGCTGTTTTTT	CASSPLAGETGELFF
once	TRBV11-2	TRBJ2-7	-	TGTGCCAGCAGCACGGGACCGAACTACGAGCAGTACTTC	CASSTGPNYEQYF
-	TRBV30	TRBJ2-4	-	TGTGCCTGGACACCTTACATGGATTTAGCCAAAAACATTCAGTACTTC	CAWTPYMDLAKNIQYF
-	TRBV27	TRBJ1-4	-	TGTGCCAGCAGTGTGAGGGACGGGAATGAAAAACTGTTTTTT	CASSVRDGNEKLFF
-	TRBV2	TRBJ2-6	-	TGTGCCAGCAGTGAATGGCGGCAGACTCTCTCTGGGGCCAACGTCCTGACTTTC	CASSEWRQTLSGANVLTF
-	TRBV9	TRBJ1-3	-	TGTGCCAGCAGCCCCCTAGGCTTCCGGGACGTCGACTCTGGAAACACCATATATTTT	CASSPLGFRDVDSGNTIYF
-	TRBV15	TRBJ2-3	TRBD1	TGTGCCACCAGCAGAGACCGGACAGGGTCGGATGATACGCAGTATTTT	CATSRDRTGSDDTQYF
-	TRBV5-1	TRBJ2-5	-	TGCGCCAGCGGAGAAACAGGGTTAAGGGAGACCCAGTACTTC	CASGETGLRETQYF
once	TRBV9	TRBJ2-5	-	TGTGCCAGCAGCGTAGTGGGCGGGACGGGCGAGACCCAGTACTTC	CASSVVGGTGETQYF
-	TRBV28	TRBJ1-2	TRBD1	TGTGCCAGCAGCTCGCAAAATAGGGACAGCTATGGCTACACCTTC	CASSSQNRDSYGYTF
-	TRBV9	TRBJ2-2	TRBD1	TGTGCCAGCAGCCTTTCCGGGACAGGGTCGATCGGGGAGCTGTTTTTT	CASSLSGTGSIGELFF
-	TRBV27	TRBJ2-7	-	TGTGCCAGCGGTCCGACCGGGACCCCCTACGAGCAGTACTTC	CASGPTGTPYEQYF
few	TRBV19	TRBJ1-1	-	TGTGCCAGTAGTCTCAACACTGAAGCTTTCTTT	CASSLNTEAFF
-	TRBV9	TRBJ2-7	TRBD1	TGTGCCAGCAGCGCCCCCCGACAGGGCGAATCCTACGAGCAGTACTTC	CASSAPRQGESYEQYF